The sequence of this T cell receptor (beta chain) was determined in a study of CD8+ T cells in alopecia areata. Across the study: Each day, treated patients took oral tofacitinib twice, at 5 to 10 mg per dose.

Following extraction, RNA underwent reverse transcription to cDNA, which served as the sequencing template. TCRdb's copy holds only in-frame clones and misses some; the assay was immunoSEQ multiplex PCR. This table holds some 200,000 clones, roughly 50% found once. The treatment denotes: oral pan-JAK inhibitor, 5-10 mg twice daily. Findings and caveats of the study: Tofacitinib significantly decreased scalp clonality and expanded CD8+ clones among top 100. One nonresponder leaves baseline CD8+ expansion's link to response uncertain.

A few counts support this clone. Its antigen remains unknown. This specimen includes other DNA sequences encoding the same CDR3. The V and J ends lost 0 bases and 5 bases, in that order; junction bases with no gene match: 2. This CDR3 has 14 amino acids. Looked up from germline, CDR1 is SGDLS and CDR2 is YYNGEE. This sequence joins TRBV9 and TRBJ1-5, with 7 bases aligning to TRBD1. The source of this sequence is a human donor with alopecia areata. The source was CD4+ T cells sorted from blood, collected at week 24, from a patient treated with tofacitinib. CDR3 loop: CASSVGQGDQPQHF. CDR3 coding DNA: TGTGCCAGCAGCGTAGGACAGGGTGATCAGCCCCAGCATTTT.